This T cell receptor beta chain was identified during a study of T cells in Graves' hyperthyroidism and ophthalmopathy. The length of the CDR3 is 12 residues. The germline V gene encodes CDR1 PRHDT and CDR2 FYEKMQ (reference sequence). V lost 4 bases, J lost 10 bases, and 11 bases lay in between. Amplified regions were TCR beta CDR3 sequences from RNA transcripts. Carried out on the TCR CDR3, a first-round RT-PCR used the HTBI primer set. TCRdb analysed the multiplex PCR reads with MiXCR anew, one entry per CDR3 protein. Among 650,000 to 750,000 distinct CDR3 sequences, around 15% were seen once, and the ten largest hold 10% to 13%. As concerns this clonotype: This may arise from a read error, as a much more abundant clone is one base away.

J is TRBJ2-1 and V is TRBV13, with D hard to call. The sequencing input was blood. This sequence was found in a woman between 18 and 29 years old with Graves' hyperthyroidism. Here the CDR3 DNA reads TGTGCCAGCAGCTATCCTAGACACGAGCAGTTCTTC. Residues: CASSYPRHEQFF.